A selection of T cell receptor beta chains follows, all from one sample in a study of cytomegalovirus exposure and HLA in healthy donors. Data came from immunoSEQ multiplex PCR; TCRdb stores just in-frame clones and leaves some out. Among 200,000 or so clones listed, around 79% were seen once. Sequencing was performed on PBMCs. Receptor source: a man between 18 and 35 years old in good health and CMV-seronegative. CDR3s include the opening cysteine and the closing phenylalanine or tryptophan. The order of the fields is CDR3 length, D gene, clone size, J gene, V gene, CDR3 DNA, CDR3 protein. A D gene is named only where the DNA matches it firmly. Only part of the rows carry a size: once, few, many, or a class if the clone is expanded.

len: 13
d_gene: .
abundance: .
j_gene: TRBJ2-1
v_gene: TRBV19
CDR3nt: TGTGCCAGTAGTACCCTGGCCAGGGCCCCAGAGTTCTTC
CDR3aa: CASSTLARAPEFF

len: 14
d_gene: TRBD1
abundance: .
j_gene: TRBJ1-6
v_gene: TRBV6-1
CDR3nt: TGTGCCAGCACTCGGGACAGGGGTGATTCACCCCTCCACTTT
CDR3aa: CASTRDRGDSPLHF

len: 15
d_gene: .
abundance: .
j_gene: TRBJ1-1
v_gene: TRBV9
CDR3nt: TGTGCCAGCAGCGTACAGGGGAGCATGAACACTGAAGCTTTCTTT
CDR3aa: CASSVQGSMNTEAFF

len: 14
d_gene: .
abundance: .
j_gene: TRBJ2-7
v_gene: TRBV5-4
CDR3nt: TGTGCCAGCAGCGTAGACAGTGGCATCGGCGAGCAGTACTTC
CDR3aa: CASSVDSGIGEQYF

len: 15
d_gene: TRBD1
abundance: .
j_gene: TRBJ2-7
v_gene: TRBV10-1
CDR3nt: TGCGCCAGCCACCCCGGGACAGGGGGTTTCTCCGAGCAGTACTTC
CDR3aa: CASHPGTGGFSEQYF

len: 18
d_gene: TRBD2
abundance: .
j_gene: TRBJ2-7
v_gene: TRBV7-6
CDR3nt: TGTGCCAGCAGCTTAGAGGTGTGGGCTAGCGGGCACTCCTACGAGCAGTACTTC
CDR3aa: CASSLEVWASGHSYEQYF

len: 11
d_gene: .
abundance: .
j_gene: TRBJ1-1
v_gene: TRBV28
CDR3nt: TGTGCCAGCAGTTACGGGGTTGAAGCTTTCTTT
CDR3aa: CASSYGVEAFF

len: 14
d_gene: TRBD1
abundance: .
j_gene: TRBJ2-7
v_gene: TRBV9
CDR3nt: TGTGCCAGCAGCGTCACAGGGGTAGTGAGCGAGCAGTACTTC
CDR3aa: CASSVTGVVSEQYF

len: 15
d_gene: TRBD2
abundance: .
j_gene: TRBJ2-2
v_gene: TRBV5-4
CDR3nt: TGTGCCAGCAGCGGGGGAGGGCGGGGCACCGGGGAGCTGTTTTTT
CDR3aa: CASSGGGRGTGELFF

len: 15
d_gene: .
abundance: once
j_gene: TRBJ2-5
v_gene: TRBV12-5
CDR3nt: TGTGCTAGTGGTTTGATAAACGCCCGGCAAGAGACCCAGTACTTC
CDR3aa: CASGLINARQETQYF

len: 15
d_gene: .
abundance: .
j_gene: TRBJ2-1
v_gene: TRBV4-3
CDR3nt: TGCGCCAGCAGCCCCTCCGCGGGCGTACACAATGAGCAGTTCTTC
CDR3aa: CASSPSAGVHNEQFF

len: 17
d_gene: .
abundance: few
j_gene: TRBJ2-2
v_gene: TRBV14
CDR3nt: TGTGCCAGCAGCCAAGTCCCCGGCGGCTGGAACACCGGGGAGCTGTTTTTT
CDR3aa: CASSQVPGGWNTGELFF

len: 12
d_gene: .
abundance: .
j_gene: TRBJ2-7
v_gene: TRBV30
CDR3nt: TGTGCCTGGGCCGCGCTATCCTACGAGCAGTACTTC
CDR3aa: CAWAALSYEQYF

len: 14
d_gene: .
abundance: .
j_gene: TRBJ2-3
v_gene: TRBV6-5
CDR3nt: TGTGCCAGCAGCCCCCCCCTAGCCACAGATACGCAGTATTTT
CDR3aa: CASSPPLATDTQYF

len: 17
d_gene: TRBD1
abundance: .
j_gene: TRBJ2-2
v_gene: TRBV12-5
CDR3nt: TGTGCTAGTGGGACCGGGACAGGGGGCCAGAGTGGCGGGGAGCTGTTTTTT
CDR3aa: CASGTGTGGQSGGELFF

len: 15
d_gene: TRBD2
abundance: .
j_gene: TRBJ2-3
v_gene: TRBV5-4
CDR3nt: TGTGCCAGCAGCTTGACTAGCGGGAGCACAGATACGCAGTATTTT
CDR3aa: CASSLTSGSTDTQYF

len: 13
d_gene: .
abundance: few
j_gene: TRBJ1-2
v_gene: TRBV19
CDR3nt: TGTGCCAGTAGTATAGCAGGGACAACTGGCTACACCTTC
CDR3aa: CASSIAGTTGYTF

len: 19
d_gene: TRBD2
abundance: few
j_gene: TRBJ2-2
v_gene: TRBV7-3
CDR3nt: TGTGCCAGCAGCTTAGTCGGGACTAGCGGGGGGGCCGGGACCGGGGAGCTGTTTTTT
CDR3aa: CASSLVGTSGGAGTGELFF

len: 15
d_gene: .
abundance: .
j_gene: TRBJ2-5
v_gene: TRBV1
CDR3nt: TGCACCAGCAGCCAAGGAGTCCAGGGTCAAGAGACCCAGTACTTC
CDR3aa: CTSSQGVQGQETQYF

len: 18
d_gene: TRBD2
abundance: .
j_gene: TRBJ2-3
v_gene: TRBV5-6
CDR3nt: TGTGCCAGCAGCTTCTCTCCGGGACTAGCGGGGGGCGTAGATACGCAGTATTTT
CDR3aa: CASSFSPGLAGGVDTQYF

len: 15
d_gene: .
abundance: .
j_gene: TRBJ1-1
v_gene: TRBV19
CDR3nt: TGTGCCAGTAGCCTGAAGGGAGTGGGGAACACTGAAGCTTTCTTT
CDR3aa: CASSLKGVGNTEAFF

len: 14
d_gene: .
abundance: .
j_gene: TRBJ1-2
v_gene: TRBV7-2
CDR3nt: TGTGCCAGCAGCTTAGCAGGGGCCCCGTATGGCTACACCTTC
CDR3aa: CASSLAGAPYGYTF

len: 15
d_gene: .
abundance: .
j_gene: TRBJ2-3
v_gene: TRBV11-2
CDR3nt: TGTGCCAGCAGCTTTCAACAGGGAGCATCAGATACGCAGTATTTT
CDR3aa: CASSFQQGASDTQYF

len: 20
d_gene: .
abundance: .
j_gene: TRBJ1-6
v_gene: TRBV7-6
CDR3nt: TGTGCCAGCAGCTCCAGCGTCTCCAACCCCCGAAGCTCCTATAATTCACCCCTCCACTTT
CDR3aa: CASSSSVSNPRSSYNSPLHF

len: 14
d_gene: TRBD1
abundance: few
j_gene: TRBJ2-7
v_gene: TRBV6-6
CDR3nt: TGTGCCAGCAGCCCAAGGACAGGGACCTACGAGCAGTACTTC
CDR3aa: CASSPRTGTYEQYF

len: 18
d_gene: TRBD2
abundance: .
j_gene: TRBJ2-2
v_gene: TRBV30
CDR3nt: TGTGCCTGGAGCCCAATCGCGGCTAGCGGGAGTCGGGCCGGGGAGCTGTTTTTT
CDR3aa: CAWSPIAASGSRAGELFF

len: 15
d_gene: .
abundance: .
j_gene: TRBJ1-1
v_gene: TRBV5-1
CDR3nt: TGCGCCAGCAGCTTGGCCGGGGGAAGGAACACTGAAGCTTTCTTT
CDR3aa: CASSLAGGRNTEAFF

len: 14
d_gene: .
abundance: .
j_gene: TRBJ2-7
v_gene: TRBV4-3
CDR3nt: TGCGCCAGCAGCCAACAGGGGAGCGGCTACGAGCAGTACTTC
CDR3aa: CASSQQGSGYEQYF

len: 15
d_gene: .
abundance: .
j_gene: TRBJ2-7
v_gene: TRBV18
CDR3nt: TGTGCCAGCTCACCGGCCTTGTGGGGAGACTACGAGCAGTACTTC
CDR3aa: CASSPALWGDYEQYF

len: 14
d_gene: .
abundance: .
j_gene: TRBJ1-3
v_gene: TRBV4-2
CDR3nt: TGTGCCAGCGGCCAAGTCGACTATGGAAACACCATATATTTT
CDR3aa: CASGQVDYGNTIYF

len: 18
d_gene: .
abundance: .
j_gene: TRBJ1-3
v_gene: TRBV15
CDR3nt: TGTGCCACCAGCAGACTTCTTATTGGACAGCCCTCTGGAAACACCATATATTTT
CDR3aa: CATSRLLIGQPSGNTIYF

len: 16
d_gene: .
abundance: .
j_gene: TRBJ2-2
v_gene: TRBV18
CDR3nt: TGTGCCAGCTCACCAATTGACCCCCGGGGCACCGGGGAGCTGTTTTTT
CDR3aa: CASSPIDPRGTGELFF

len: 16
d_gene: TRBD1
abundance: few
j_gene: TRBJ2-1
v_gene: TRBV7-9
CDR3nt: TGTGCCAGCACCACAATTGGGACAGCCTCCTACAATGAGCAGTTCTTC
CDR3aa: CASTTIGTASYNEQFF

len: 18
d_gene: TRBD2
abundance: few
j_gene: TRBJ2-2
v_gene: TRBV19
CDR3nt: TGTGCCAGTAGTATAGATCTCGGAGGGACTAGCGACACCGGGGAGCTGTTTTTT
CDR3aa: CASSIDLGGTSDTGELFF

len: 13
d_gene: .
abundance: .
j_gene: TRBJ2-5
v_gene: TRBV29-1
CDR3nt: TGCAGCGTTTCAGTACCGGGACAAGAAACCCAGTACTTC
CDR3aa: CSVSVPGQETQYF

len: 15
d_gene: TRBD1
abundance: .
j_gene: TRBJ2-7
v_gene: TRBV6-6
CDR3nt: TGTGCCAGCAGTCCTGGACAGGTATCCTCCTACGAGCAGTACTTC
CDR3aa: CASSPGQVSSYEQYF

len: 15
d_gene: TRBD1
abundance: .
j_gene: TRBJ1-2
v_gene: TRBV7-2
CDR3nt: TGTGCCAGCAGGCAGGACAGGTCCCAAAGGTATGGCTACACCTTC
CDR3aa: CASRQDRSQRYGYTF

len: 14
d_gene: .
abundance: .
j_gene: TRBJ1-2
v_gene: TRBV25-1
CDR3nt: TGTGCCAGCAGTAAGGGGGGGGGAGCGAGAGGCTACACCTTC
CDR3aa: CASSKGGGARGYTF

len: 12
d_gene: .
abundance: .
j_gene: TRBJ1-1
v_gene: TRBV2
CDR3nt: TGTGCCAGCCAGGTGGCCAGCACTGAAGCTTTCTTT
CDR3aa: CASQVASTEAFF

len: 13
d_gene: .
abundance: .
j_gene: TRBJ2-1
v_gene: TRBV6-1
CDR3nt: TGTGCCAGCAGCGGAACAGGGAACAATGAGCAGTTCTTC
CDR3aa: CASSGTGNNEQFF

len: 15
d_gene: .
abundance: .
j_gene: TRBJ1-2
v_gene: TRBV4-2
CDR3nt: TGTGCCAGCAGCCAAGAAAGACTCTTTACCTATGGCTACACCTTC
CDR3aa: CASSQERLFTYGYTF

len: 12
d_gene: .
abundance: few
j_gene: TRBJ1-5
v_gene: TRBV6-6
CDR3nt: TGTGCCAGCAGTCTCGGCAATCAGCCCCAGCATTTT
CDR3aa: CASSLGNQPQHF

len: 16
d_gene: .
abundance: .
j_gene: TRBJ2-1
v_gene: TRBV6-5
CDR3nt: TGTGCCAGCAGTTACTCTACCCTCGGCTCCTACAATGAGCAGTTCTTC
CDR3aa: CASSYSTLGSYNEQFF

len: 16
d_gene: .
abundance: .
j_gene: TRBJ1-1
v_gene: TRBV4-2
CDR3nt: TGTGCCAGCAGCCAAGAAGCTGCTGGGCTAAACACTGAAGCTTTCTTT
CDR3aa: CASSQEAAGLNTEAFF

len: 15
d_gene: .
abundance: once
j_gene: TRBJ1-2
v_gene: TRBV6-5
CDR3nt: TGTGCCAGCAGTTCACCGGGACAAAACCCCTATGGCTACACCTTC
CDR3aa: CASSSPGQNPYGYTF

len: 15
d_gene: .
abundance: .
j_gene: TRBJ1-5
v_gene: TRBV19
CDR3nt: TGTGCCAGTAGTATCCGGGGTGGAGGCAATCAGCCCCAGCATTTT
CDR3aa: CASSIRGGGNQPQHF

len: 14
d_gene: TRBD1
abundance: .
j_gene: TRBJ1-4
v_gene: TRBV7-2
CDR3nt: TGTGCCAGCAGCCTAACAGGGGGCGAGGGGGGACTGTTTTTT
CDR3aa: CASSLTGGEGGLFF

len: 15
d_gene: TRBD2
abundance: .
j_gene: TRBJ2-7
v_gene: TRBV30
CDR3nt: TGTGCCTGGAGTGTACGTATTAGCGGGTTCTACGAGCAGTACTTC
CDR3aa: CAWSVRISGFYEQYF

len: 15
d_gene: .
abundance: few
j_gene: TRBJ2-7
v_gene: TRBV4-2
CDR3nt: TGTGCCAGCAGCCAAGGGGTGGGGGGAAGCTACGAGCAGTACTTC
CDR3aa: CASSQGVGGSYEQYF